This paragraph covers one TCR beta chain sequence. This entry belongs to a study of tumor T cells in aggressive B-cell lymphoma. Using immunoSEQ multiplex PCR, the repertoire was profiled, and TCRdb retains in-frame clones only, with some absent. In the table there are about 5,000 clones, approximately 84% of which are singletons. Sequenced material: tumor tissue. The sequence was collected from an adult with diffuse large B cell lymphoma.

CDR3 in DNA: TGTGCCAGCAGCTTTGGAGTAGAGCAGTTCTTC. Amino acids: CASSFGVEQFF. The genes are TRBV11-2 and TRBJ2-1; D gene unclear. The ends were cut back, 3 bases at V and 10 bases at J, with 7 bases in the middle. The germline gives CDR1 SGHAT, CDR2 FQNNGV. The CDR3 consists of 11 residues.